This entry concerns a single TCR beta chain. Its antigen is still unknown. No base quality values were provided; no much bigger clone lies one nucleotide off. Spanning cysteine to phenylalanine, the CDR3 consists of 12 amino acids. The sequence is cut down to CDR3 DNA, 36 bases in frame from base 1. The junction carries 6 bases between V and J, which are trimmed by 5 bases and 4 bases respectively. From a lookup of the germline V gene (reference sequence), CDR1 and CDR2 are LGHDT and YNNKEL. Library method: 5' RACE. The data were produced on a NextSeq 500. Unique molecular identifiers were attached to individual cDNA molecules in the TCR library protocol so that sequencing error and PCR bias could be corrected. Sequencing covered both TCR alpha and beta chains, and within each sample the abundances of alpha and beta sequences were tightly co-correlated. The authors' analysis ran thus. Decombinator V4 was used to annotate the V gene, J gene and CDR3 of the TCR sequences. TCRs were defined as expanded if a significant change between any two time points was detected under a Poisson model with p below 0.0001. TCR abundances were normalised to the total number of TCRs sequenced per sample and were expressed as counts per million. MAIT TCRs were defined by TRAV1-2 paired with TRAJ12, TRAJ20 or TRAJ33, and iNKT TCRs by TRAV10 paired with TRAJ18. VDJdb, accessed on 1 November 2021, was searched for TCRs annotated for CMV, EBV and SARS-CoV-2, and TCRs annotated for more than one antigen were excluded. TCRdb reprocessing: public reads trimmed at Q25 with fastp, clones called with MiXCR, in-frame beta chains kept. All rows with the same CDR3 protein become a single entry with the most common DNA and genes. The V and J calls and clone size come from TCRdb's table, not from the authors' own analysis. The sample table shows 40,000 to 55,000 distinct CDR3 sequences, and around 13% are seen once. About 9.4% of the sample belongs to the ten largest clones.

This was a case-control study nested in a cohort of healthcare workers in London, UK, who had nasopharyngeal swab PCR tests and blood samples taken every week. Healthcare workers were recruited between 23 and 31 March 2020, during the week of the UK lockdown, and were followed weekly for up to about 15 weeks. The data were obtained in a study of early T cells in non-severe SARS-CoV-2 infection (TCRdb year 2021). For context, the study as a whole: Because TCR sequencing was done on bulk RNA from unsorted whole blood, the alpha and beta chains could not be paired.

General conclusions and limits of the study: VDJdb matching was skewed toward anti-spike CD8 responses and likely underestimated virus-specific expansions, missing private and CD4 specificities.

The TCR sequence derives from an adult who was a healthcare worker with PCR-confirmed SARS-CoV-2 infection or an uninfected control (not recorded which). Sequencing was performed on whole blood. This chain joins TRBV3-1 to TRBJ1-5; the D gene is unclear. The DNA sequence is TGTGCCAGCAGCAGACCGAATCAGCCCCAGCATTTT. Its amino acids are CASSRPNQPQHF. Full variable domain (CDR3 extended with the reference TRBV3-1 and TRBJ1-5 proteins): DTAVSQTPKYLVTQMGNDKSIKCEQNLGHDTMYWYKQDSKKFLKIMFSYNNKELIINETVPNRFSPKSPDKAHLNLHINSLELGDSAVYFCASSRPNQPQHFGDGTRLSIL.